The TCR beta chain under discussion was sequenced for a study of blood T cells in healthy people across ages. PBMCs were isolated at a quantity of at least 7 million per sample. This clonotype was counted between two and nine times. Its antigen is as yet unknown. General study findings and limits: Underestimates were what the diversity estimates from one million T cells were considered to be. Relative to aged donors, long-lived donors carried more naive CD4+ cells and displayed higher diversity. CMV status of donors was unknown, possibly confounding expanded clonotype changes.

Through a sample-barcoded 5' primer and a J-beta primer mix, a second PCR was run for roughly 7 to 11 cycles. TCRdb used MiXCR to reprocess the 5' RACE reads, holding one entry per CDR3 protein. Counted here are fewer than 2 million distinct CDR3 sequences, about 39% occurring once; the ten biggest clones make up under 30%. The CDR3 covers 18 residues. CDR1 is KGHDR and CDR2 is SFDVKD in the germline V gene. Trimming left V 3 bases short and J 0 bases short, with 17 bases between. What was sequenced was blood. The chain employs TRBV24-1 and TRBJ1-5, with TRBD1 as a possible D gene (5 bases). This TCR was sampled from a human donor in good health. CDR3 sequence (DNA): TGTGCCACCAGTGATCCCGTCCAACAGGAAGATAGCAATCAGCCCCAGCATTTT. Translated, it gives CATSDPVQQEDSNQPQHF.